These 21 T cell receptor beta chains were all obtained from the same sample, sequenced in a study of T cells in Graves' hyperthyroidism and ophthalmopathy. RNA transcripts gave rise to amplified TCR beta CDR3 regions. The HTBI primer set was used in a first-round RT-PCR of the TCR CDR3. TCRdb re-called the multiplex PCR reads through MiXCR, storing one row per CDR3 protein. The data contain around 690,000 distinct CDR3 sequences, 15% to 20% of them singletons. Sequencing was performed on blood. These receptors were taken from a man aged 50 to 59 with Graves' hyperthyroidism.

This clonotype was recorded only once. Mismatch with germline at one junction end may stem from a read error. The chain combines TRBV25-1 with TRBJ2-7, with 9 bases aligning to TRBD2. The length of the CDR3 is 14 residues. CDR1 MGHDK and CDR2 SYGVNS come from the germline V gene. The CDR3 DNA is TGTGCCAGCGGGGCGACTAGCGGAAACTACGAGCGGTACTTC. This sequence encodes CASGATSGNYERYF.

At least ten counts were recorded for this clonotype. V is TRBV10-3 and J is TRBJ1-4, with TRBD1 as a possible D gene (5 bases). The CDR3 runs to 14 residues. Trimming cost V 0 bases and J 7 bases, with 9 bases left between them. The germline V gene has CDR1 ENHRY and CDR2 SYGVKD. The DNA for the CDR3 is TGTGCCATCAGTGAGTCGAACGGGGGTGAAAAACTGTTTTTT. Amino acid sequence: CAISESNGGEKLFF.

This clonotype has a count of ten or more. DNA for the CDR3: TGCGCCAGCAGTAGGACAGGGGAGGTACTTACTGAAGCTTTCTTT. Protein sequence: CASSRTGEVLTEAFF. This sequence joins TRBV10-2 and TRBJ1-1; 9 bases line up with TRBD1. This CDR3 is built from 15 residues. Germline CDR1 WSHSY, CDR2 SAAADI. Unmatched junction bases numbered 9, after V lost 5 bases and J lost 5 bases.

The rearrangement uses TRBV19 and TRBJ2-7, with no clear D. Germline-derived CDR1 and CDR2 are LNHDA and SQIVND (reference sequence). The germline V and J ends were trimmed by 4 bases and 0 bases, with 10 bases remaining between them. The CDR3 runs to 14 residues. CDR3: CASSNRAGSYEQYF. The CDR3 nucleotides are TGTGCCAGTAGTAATAGGGCAGGCTCCTACGAGCAGTACTTC.

This clonotype occurred a few times. This chain links TRBV24-1 with TRBJ2-7; D is unresolved. Trimming cost V 2 bases and J 6 bases, with 4 bases left between them. This CDR3 comprises 11 residues. The V gene's germline CDR1 is KGHDR and CDR2 SFDVKD. The CDR3 region is CATSDSSEQYF. CDR3 bases: TGTGCCACCAGTGATTCTTCCGAGCAGTACTTC.

This clonotype was counted a few times. This sequence joins TRBV4-1 and TRBJ2-7; 12 bases map to TRBD2. Trimming at V came to 3 bases and at J to 3 bases, leaving 6 bases not matched to a gene. The CDR3 spans 16 residues. The V gene's germline CDR1 is MGHRA and CDR2 YSYEKL. CDR3 DNA sequence: TGCGCCAGCAGCCAGACTAGCGGGAGTATCTTCTACGAGCAGTACTTC. This encodes CASSQTSGSIFYEQYF.

In its sample, this clonotype was seen many times. V usage is TRBV2 and J usage is TRBJ2-7; maybe TRBD2 (5 bases). From germline, CDR1 is SNHLY and CDR2 FYNNEI. V was trimmed by 6 bases and J by 3 bases, leaving 12 bases between them. This CDR3 region has 13 residues. The CDR3 loop is CASRRTLGYEQYF. CDR3 DNA: TGTGCCAGCAGGCGGACTCTGGGCTACGAGCAGTACTTC.

J is TRBJ2-2 and V is TRBV28, with D possibly TRBD1 on 6 matching bases. The germline V gene has CDR1 MDHEN and CDR2 SYDVKM. This CDR3 is built from 15 residues. Trimming stripped 6 bases from V and 6 bases from J, with 17 bases between. The CDR3 sequence is CASSLQGIGAGELFF. CDR3 sequence (DNA): TGTGCCAGCAGCCTACAGGGAATTGGCGCCGGGGAGCTGTTTTTT.

The table lists this clonotype with many counts. V is TRBV27 and J is TRBJ1-6; TRBD1 matches at 7 bases. Germline assignment: CDR1 MNHEY and CDR2 SMNVEV (reference sequence). The CDR3 is 14 amino acids. V gave up 6 bases and J gave up 8 bases; unmatched junction bases: 7. CDR3 region: CASRRDRHDSPLHF. CDR3 nucleotides: TGTGCCAGCAGACGGGACAGACATGATTCACCCCTCCACTTT.

In its sample, this clonotype was seen many times. The V call is TRBV24-1, the J call TRBJ2-7; 10 bases are a match to TRBD2. The CDR3 has 15 residues. Germline V CDR1 and CDR2: KGHDR, SFDVKD. V was clipped by 4 bases and J by 2 bases; unmatched bases: 4. CDR3 amino acids: CATSEALAGPYEQYF. The CDR3 DNA sequence: TGTGCCACCAGTGAAGCACTAGCGGGACCCTACGAGCAGTACTTC.

The chain employs TRBV6-1 and TRBJ1-4; D gene uncertain. Trimming removed 0 bases at V and 0 bases at J, with 8 bases between. The germline V gene has CDR1 MNHNS and CDR2 SASEGT. The CDR3 totals 16 residues. CDR3 nucleotide sequence: TGTGCCAGCAGTGAAGCGAGTGGAGCAACTAATGAAAAACTGTTTTTT. Residues: CASSEASGATNEKLFF.

Here the CDR3 reads CASARDQSSYNEQFF. In DNA form, the CDR3 reads TGTGCCAGCGCCCGGGACCAGTCCTCCTACAATGAGCAGTTCTTC. The chain is built from TRBV27 and TRBJ2-1, with D perhaps being TRBD1 or TRBD2 (5 bases each). The ends were cut back, 8 bases at V and 0 bases at J, with 14 bases in the middle. The CDR3 is 15 residues long. Germline loops: CDR1 MNHEY, CDR2 SMNVEV (reference sequence).

This clonotype has only a few counts. The V and J genes are TRBV30 and TRBJ2-7; possible D gene TRBD1, 5 bases. Germline-derived CDR1 and CDR2 are GTSNPN and SVGIG (reference sequence). This CDR3 region has 12 residues. V lost 3 bases to trimming and J lost 7 bases, with 13 bases between them. This CDR3 reads CAWSLRAGEQYF. The CDR3 DNA reads as TGTGCCTGGAGCCTCAGGGCCGGGGAGCAGTACTTC.

In this sample, this clonotype turned up a few times. This sequence joins TRBV7-9 and TRBJ2-1; D uncertain. CDR1 and CDR2 (germline): SEHNR, FQNEAQ (reference sequence). V lost 9 bases and J 0 bases, leaving 6 bases between the germline ends. CDR3 length equals 12 residues. As DNA, the CDR3 is TGTGCCAGTGACTTCTCCTACAATGAGCAGTTCTTC. Translation gives CASDFSYNEQFF.

This clonotype was recorded at least ten times. This chain links TRBV12-3 or TRBV12-4 with TRBJ1-6; 7 bases align to TRBD1. V lost 2 bases to trimming and J lost 8 bases; unmatched junction nucleotides: 6. This CDR3 spans 15 amino acids. The CDR3 loop reads CASSLQGGSYSPLHF. CDR3 bases: TGTGCCAGCAGTTTACAGGGGGGTTCGTATTCACCCCTCCACTTT.

This clonotype is a singleton in its sample. The chain combines TRBV27 with TRBJ2-7, with D perhaps matching TRBD1 (6 bases). Trimming took off 4 bases at V and 3 bases at J, with 10 bases between the two ends. The CDR3 length is 13 residues. Germline V lookup: CDR1 MNHEY, CDR2 SMNVEV (reference sequence). This chain's CDR3 is CASSYTGNYEQYF. CDR3 DNA sequence: TGTGCCAGCAGTTATACAGGGAACTACGAGCAGTACTTC.

This clonotype was counted only a few times. This chain uses TRBV20-1 with TRBJ1-5; 8 nucleotides align to TRBD1. Germline CDR1 reads DFQATT; CDR2 reads SNEGSKA (reference sequence). The CDR3 totals 12 residues. Trimming removed 6 bases from V and 7 bases from J; junction bases left unmatched: 5. The CDR3 region has the DNA TGCAGTGCCCTGACAGGGGACCAGCCCCAGCATTTT. Amino acid sequence: CSALTGDQPQHF.

This clonotype has only a few counts. The J gene is TRBJ2-7, the V gene TRBV20-1; 10 bases fit TRBD2. This CDR3 spans 14 amino acids. V shed 5 bases, J shed 2 bases, and the junction held 6 bases outside the gene matches. Germline lookup yields CDR1 DFQATT and CDR2 SNEGSKA (reference sequence). CDR3 in DNA: TGCAGTGCTCGAGGACTAGCGGTAACCTACGAGCAGTACTTC. This codes for CSARGLAVTYEQYF.

A word on this clonotype: With a much larger clone just one base away, this may be a read error. This sequence joins TRBV5-4 and TRBJ1-2; D uncertain. The CDR3 extends over 13 amino acids. Germline values: CDR1 SGHNT, CDR2 YYREEE (reference sequence). V shed 2 bases and J shed 6 bases, with 11 bases lying between them. The CDR3 DNA reads TGTGCCAGCAGCTTACATGGGGTTCATGGCTACACCTTC. Amino acid sequence: CASSLHGVHGYTF.

This clonotype was seen more than once but under ten times. The V gene is TRBV10-1, the J gene TRBJ2-2, with D unclear. CDR1 is WNHNN and CDR2 is SYGVQD in the germline V gene (reference sequence). V was clipped by 3 bases and J by 5 bases, with 7 bases between them. The CDR3 has 13 amino acids. This chain's CDR3 is CASSDGLTGELFF. In DNA form, the CDR3 reads TGCGCCAGCAGTGACGGTCTTACCGGGGAGCTGTTTTTT.

The chain links TRBV6-2 or TRBV6-3 to TRBJ2-5; 13 bases line up with TRBD2. The germline CDR1 and CDR2 sequences are MNHEY and SVGEGT. V lost 6 bases to trimming and J lost 1 base; unmatched junction nucleotides: 5. The CDR3 runs to 16 residues. The CDR3 here is CASRPGTSGAQETQYF. In nucleotides, the CDR3 is TGTGCCAGCAGGCCCGGGACTAGCGGGGCCCAAGAGACCCAGTACTTC.